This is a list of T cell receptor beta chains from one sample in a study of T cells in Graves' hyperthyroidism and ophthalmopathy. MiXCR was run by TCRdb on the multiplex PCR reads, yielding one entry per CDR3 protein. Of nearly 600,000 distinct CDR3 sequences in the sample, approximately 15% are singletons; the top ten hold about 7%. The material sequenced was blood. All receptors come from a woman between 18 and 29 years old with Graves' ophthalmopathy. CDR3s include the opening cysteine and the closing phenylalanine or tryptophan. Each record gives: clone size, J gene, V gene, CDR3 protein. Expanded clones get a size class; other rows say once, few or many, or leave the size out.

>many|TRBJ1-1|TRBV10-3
CAISARGEDTEAFF
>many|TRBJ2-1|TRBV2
CASSSVDSTYNEQFF
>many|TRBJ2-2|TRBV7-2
CASSATYRGTGELFF
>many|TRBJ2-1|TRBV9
CASSYSAGGKYNEQFF
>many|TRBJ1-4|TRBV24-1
CATSDVGQGADEKLFF
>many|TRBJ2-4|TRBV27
CASSLGDSKNIQYF
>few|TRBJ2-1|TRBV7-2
CASSLYLRNEQFF
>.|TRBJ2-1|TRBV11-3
CASSYDGHSYNEQFF
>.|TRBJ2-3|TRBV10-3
CAISDLIAGGPSDTQYF
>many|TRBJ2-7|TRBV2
CASSEEAGEWSEQYF
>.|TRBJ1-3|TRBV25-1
CASSEPDGYSGNTIYF
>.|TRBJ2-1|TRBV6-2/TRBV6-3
CASSSQAGTEIYNEQFF
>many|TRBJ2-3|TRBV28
CASSFFHGLAEGPDTQYF
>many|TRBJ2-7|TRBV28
CASSLFQGRAYEQYF
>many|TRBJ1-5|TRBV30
CAWSSGRDNQPQHF
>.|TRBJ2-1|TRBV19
CASRPGRGNEQFF
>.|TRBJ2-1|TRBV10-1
CASMPPRECYNEQFF
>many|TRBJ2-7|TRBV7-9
CASSNMPGQGAYYEQYF
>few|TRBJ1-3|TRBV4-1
CASSQGAGRSGNTIYF
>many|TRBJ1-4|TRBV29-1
CSVVGVGTANEKLFF
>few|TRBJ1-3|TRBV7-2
CASSLRLFSGNTIYF
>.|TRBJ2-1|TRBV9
CASSVGRAGLNEQFF
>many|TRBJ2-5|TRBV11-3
CASSPGQGTETQYF
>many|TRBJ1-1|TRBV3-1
CASSLRGKPEAFF
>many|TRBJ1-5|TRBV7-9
CASSLEGRGPQHF
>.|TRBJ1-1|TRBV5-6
CASSPMLAEAFF
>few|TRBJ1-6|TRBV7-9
CAGSSGPRNSPLHF
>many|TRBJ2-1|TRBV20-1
CSPSEGYNNEQFF
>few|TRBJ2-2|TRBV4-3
CASRRLAESTGELFF
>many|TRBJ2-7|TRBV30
CAWNFHEQYF
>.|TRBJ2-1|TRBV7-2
CASSPPGGGRARNEQFF
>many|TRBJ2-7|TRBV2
CASKRTGLYEQYF
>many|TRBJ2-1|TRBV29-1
CSVGRGGNEQFF
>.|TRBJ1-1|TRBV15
CATSSLEPNTEAFF
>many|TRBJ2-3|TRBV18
CASSLRGSGTDTQYF
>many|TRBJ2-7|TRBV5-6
CASSPVSGGLREQYF
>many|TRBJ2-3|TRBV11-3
CASSYLTGGTDTQYF
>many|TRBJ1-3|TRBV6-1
CASKTGHSGNTIYF
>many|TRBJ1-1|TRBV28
CASSLGQALVEAFF
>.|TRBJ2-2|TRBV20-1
CSARSESANTGELFF
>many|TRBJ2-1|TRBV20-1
CSARDNAGTSGAVGEQFF
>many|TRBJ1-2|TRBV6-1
CASKDRGYGYTF
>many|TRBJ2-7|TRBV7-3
CASRCRPYEQYF
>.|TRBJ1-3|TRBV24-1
CATSDLESGNTIYF
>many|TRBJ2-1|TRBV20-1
CSARWGQTSWNEQFF
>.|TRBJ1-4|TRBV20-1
CSATPDSTHEKLFF
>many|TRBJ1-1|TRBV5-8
CASNLDMNTEAFF
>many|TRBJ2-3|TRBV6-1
CASSEDGSADTQYF
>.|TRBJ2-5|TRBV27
CASSFSAGIETQYF
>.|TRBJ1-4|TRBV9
CASSSRGSPNEKLFF
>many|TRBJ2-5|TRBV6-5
CASMRTGEETQYF
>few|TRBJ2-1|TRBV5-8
CASSPLLGKKQFF